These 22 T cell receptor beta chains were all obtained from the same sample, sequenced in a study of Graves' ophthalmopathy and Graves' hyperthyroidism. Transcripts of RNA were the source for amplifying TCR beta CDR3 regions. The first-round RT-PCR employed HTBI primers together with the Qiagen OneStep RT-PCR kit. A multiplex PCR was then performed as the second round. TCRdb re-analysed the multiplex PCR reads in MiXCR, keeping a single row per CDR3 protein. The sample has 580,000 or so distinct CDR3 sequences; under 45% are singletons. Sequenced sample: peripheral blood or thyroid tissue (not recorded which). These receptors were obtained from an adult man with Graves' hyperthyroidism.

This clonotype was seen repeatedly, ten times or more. CDR3: CAISGTGEKLFF. Here the CDR3 DNA reads TGTGCCATCAGTGGGACAGGGGAGAAACTGTTTTTT. The chain joins TRBV10-3 to TRBJ1-4; 9 bases line up with TRBD1. J gave up 11 bases and V 4 bases, and 2 bases lay outside the gene matches. The CDR3 consists of 12 residues. Germline V gene lookup returns CDR1 ENHRY and CDR2 SYGVKD.

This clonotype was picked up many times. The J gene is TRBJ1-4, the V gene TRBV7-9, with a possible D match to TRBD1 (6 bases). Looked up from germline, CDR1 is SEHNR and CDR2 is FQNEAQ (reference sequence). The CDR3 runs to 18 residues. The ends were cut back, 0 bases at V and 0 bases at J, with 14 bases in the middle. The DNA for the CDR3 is TGTGCCAGCAGCTTAGCGGACAGTCTAAGTGCAACTAATGAAAAACTGTTTTTT. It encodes CASSLADSLSATNEKLFF. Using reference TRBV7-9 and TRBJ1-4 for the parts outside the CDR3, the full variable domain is DTGVSQNPRHKITKRGQNVTFRCDPISEHNRLYWYRQTLGQGPEFLTYFQNEAQLEKSRLLSDRFSAERPKGSFSTLEIQRTEQGDSAMYLCASSLADSLSATNEKLFFGSGTQLSVL.

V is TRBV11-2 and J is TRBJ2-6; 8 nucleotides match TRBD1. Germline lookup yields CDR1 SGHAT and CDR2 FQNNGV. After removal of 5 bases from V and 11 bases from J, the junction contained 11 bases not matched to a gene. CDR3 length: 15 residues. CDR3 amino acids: CASSADRVGIYVLTF. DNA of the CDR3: TGTGCCAGCAGCGCGGACAGGGTGGGGATCTACGTCCTGACTTTC.

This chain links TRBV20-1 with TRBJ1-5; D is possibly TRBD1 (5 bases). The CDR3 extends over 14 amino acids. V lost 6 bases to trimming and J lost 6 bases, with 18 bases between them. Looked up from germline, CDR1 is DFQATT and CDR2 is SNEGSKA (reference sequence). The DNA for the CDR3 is TGCAGTGCCATGGACACCTCCCGAGGTCAGCCCCAGCATTTT. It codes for CSAMDTSRGQPQHF.

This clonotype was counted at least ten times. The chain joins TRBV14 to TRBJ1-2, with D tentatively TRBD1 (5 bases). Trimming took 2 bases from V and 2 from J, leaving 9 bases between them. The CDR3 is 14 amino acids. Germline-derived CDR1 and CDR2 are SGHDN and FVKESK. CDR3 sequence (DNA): TGTGCCAGCAGCCAACAGGGCATCAACTATGGCTACACCTTC. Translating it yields CASSQQGINYGYTF.

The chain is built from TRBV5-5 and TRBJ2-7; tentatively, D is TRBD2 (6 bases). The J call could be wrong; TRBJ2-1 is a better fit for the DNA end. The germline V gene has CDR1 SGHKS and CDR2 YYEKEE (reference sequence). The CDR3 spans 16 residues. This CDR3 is CASEISGTYSYNEQFF. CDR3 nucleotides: TGTGCCAGCGAAATTTCCGGGACTTACTCCTACAATGAGCAGTTCTTC.

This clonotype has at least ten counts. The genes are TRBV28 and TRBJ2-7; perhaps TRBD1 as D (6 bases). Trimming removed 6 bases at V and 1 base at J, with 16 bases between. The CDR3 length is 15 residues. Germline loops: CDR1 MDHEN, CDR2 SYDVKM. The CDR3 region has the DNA TGTGCCAGCAGCGTCACCGGGACATCTTCCTACGAGCAGTACTTC. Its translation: CASSVTGTSSYEQYF.

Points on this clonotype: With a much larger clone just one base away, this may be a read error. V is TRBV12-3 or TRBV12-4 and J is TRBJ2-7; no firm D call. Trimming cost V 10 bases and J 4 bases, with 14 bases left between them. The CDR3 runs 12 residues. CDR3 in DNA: TGTGCCAACAGAAAGTTGGGATACGAGCAGTACTTC. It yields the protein CANRKLGYEQYF.

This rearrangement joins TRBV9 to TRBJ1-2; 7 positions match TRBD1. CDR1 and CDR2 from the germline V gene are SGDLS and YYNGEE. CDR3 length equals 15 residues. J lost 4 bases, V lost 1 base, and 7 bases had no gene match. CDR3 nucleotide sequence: TGTGCCAGCAGCGTATCCACAGGGGACGGCTATGGCTACACCTTC. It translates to CASSVSTGDGYGYTF. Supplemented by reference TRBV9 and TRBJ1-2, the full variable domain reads DSGVTQTPKHLITATGQRVTLRCSPRSGDLSVYWYQQSLDQGLQFLIQYYNGEERAKGNILERFSAQQFPDLHSELNLSSLELGDSALYFCASSVSTGDGYGYTFGSGTRLTVV.

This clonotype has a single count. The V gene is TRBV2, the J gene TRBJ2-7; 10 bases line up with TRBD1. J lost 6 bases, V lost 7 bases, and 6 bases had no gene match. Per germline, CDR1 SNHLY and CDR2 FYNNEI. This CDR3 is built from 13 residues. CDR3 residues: CASKETGGSEQYF. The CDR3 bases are TGTGCCAGCAAAGAGACAGGGGGCTCCGAGCAGTACTTC.

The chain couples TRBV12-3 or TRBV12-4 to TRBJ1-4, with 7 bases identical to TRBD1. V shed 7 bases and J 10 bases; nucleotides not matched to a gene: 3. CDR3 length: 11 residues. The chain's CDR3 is CASTYRGKLFF. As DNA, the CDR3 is TGTGCCAGCACCTACAGGGGAAAACTGTTTTTT.

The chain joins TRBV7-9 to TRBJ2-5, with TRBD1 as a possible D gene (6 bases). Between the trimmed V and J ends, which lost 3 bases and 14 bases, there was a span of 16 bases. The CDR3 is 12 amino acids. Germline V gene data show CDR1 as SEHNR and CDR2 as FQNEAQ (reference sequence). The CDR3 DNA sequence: TGTGCCAGCAGCTTGATGGCAGGGGAAAGCTACTTC. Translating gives CASSLMAGESYF. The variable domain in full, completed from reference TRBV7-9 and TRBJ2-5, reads DTGVSQNPRHKITKRGQNVTFRCDPISEHNRLYWYRQTLGQGPEFLTYFQNEAQLEKSRLLSDRFSAERPKGSFSTLEIQRTEQGDSAMYLCASSLMAGESYFGPGTRLLVL.

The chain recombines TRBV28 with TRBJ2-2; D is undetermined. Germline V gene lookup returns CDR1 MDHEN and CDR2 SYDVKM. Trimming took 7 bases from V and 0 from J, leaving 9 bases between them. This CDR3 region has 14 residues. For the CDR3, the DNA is TGTGCCAGCAACGGGCGGCCGAACACCGGGGAGCTGTTTTTT. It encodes CASNGRPNTGELFF.

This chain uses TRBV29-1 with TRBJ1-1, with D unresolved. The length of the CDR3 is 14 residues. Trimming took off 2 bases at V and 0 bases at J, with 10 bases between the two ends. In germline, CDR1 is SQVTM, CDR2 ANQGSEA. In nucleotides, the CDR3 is TGCAGCGTTGAAACTCCGGGGTTGAACACTGAAGCTTTCTTT. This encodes CSVETPGLNTEAFF.

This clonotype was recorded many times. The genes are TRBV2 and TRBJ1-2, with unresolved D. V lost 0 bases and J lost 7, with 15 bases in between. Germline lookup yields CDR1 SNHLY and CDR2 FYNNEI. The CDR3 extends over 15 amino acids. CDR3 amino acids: CASSEALRRRGGYTF. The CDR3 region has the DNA TGTGCCAGCAGTGAAGCGCTAAGGAGGCGGGGTGGCTACACCTTC. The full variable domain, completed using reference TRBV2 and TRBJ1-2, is EPEVTQTPSHQVTQMGQEVILRCVPISNHLYFYWYRQILGQKVEFLVSFYNNEISEKSEIFDDQFSVERPDGSNFTLKIRSTKLEDSAMYFCASSEALRRRGGYTFGSGTRLTVV.

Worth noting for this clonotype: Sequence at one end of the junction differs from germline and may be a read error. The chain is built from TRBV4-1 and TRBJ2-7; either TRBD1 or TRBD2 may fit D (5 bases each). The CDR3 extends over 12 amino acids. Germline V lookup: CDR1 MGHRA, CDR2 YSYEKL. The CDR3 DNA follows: TGCGCCAGCAGCCAAGGAGGGGTCGAGCAGCACTTC. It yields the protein CASSQGGVEQHF.

CDR3 sequence reads: CASSAGRLGGTQYF. Written as DNA, the CDR3 is TGTGCCAGCAGCGCAGGAAGGTTGGGGGGGACCCAGTACTTC. The rearrangement joins TRBV7-2 to TRBJ2-5; D is perhaps TRBD2 (6 bases). This CDR3 region has 14 residues. Germline values: CDR1 SGHTA, CDR2 FQGNSA. V was trimmed by 5 bases and J by 7 bases, leaving 17 bases between them.

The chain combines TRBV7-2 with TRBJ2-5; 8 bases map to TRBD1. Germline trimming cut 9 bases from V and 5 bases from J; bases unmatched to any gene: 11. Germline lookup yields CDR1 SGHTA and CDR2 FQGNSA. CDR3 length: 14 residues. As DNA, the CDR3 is TGTGCCAGTAGTACGCGACAGGGGCTGGAGACCCAGTACTTC. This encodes CASSTRQGLETQYF.

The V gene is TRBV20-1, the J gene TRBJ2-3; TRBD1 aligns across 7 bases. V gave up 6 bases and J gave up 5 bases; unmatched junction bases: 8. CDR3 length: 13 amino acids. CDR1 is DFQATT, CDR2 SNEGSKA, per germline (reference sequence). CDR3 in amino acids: CSASSSGGDTQYF. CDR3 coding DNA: TGCAGTGCCAGTTCCTCAGGGGGAGATACGCAGTATTTT.

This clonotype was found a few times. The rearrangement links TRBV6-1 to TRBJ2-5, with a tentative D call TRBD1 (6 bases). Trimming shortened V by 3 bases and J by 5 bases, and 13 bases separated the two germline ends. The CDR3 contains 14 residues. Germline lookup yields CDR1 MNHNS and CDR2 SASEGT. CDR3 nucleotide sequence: TGTGCCAGCAGTGATCAACAGGGTCGGGAGACCCAGTACTTC. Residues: CASSDQQGRETQYF.

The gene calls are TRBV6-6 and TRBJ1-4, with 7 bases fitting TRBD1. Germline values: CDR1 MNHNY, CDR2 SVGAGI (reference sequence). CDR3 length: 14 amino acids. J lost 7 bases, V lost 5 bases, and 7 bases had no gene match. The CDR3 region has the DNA TGTGCCAGCAGTCCCGGGTCAGGGGGTGAAAAACTGTTTTTT. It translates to CASSPGSGGEKLFF.

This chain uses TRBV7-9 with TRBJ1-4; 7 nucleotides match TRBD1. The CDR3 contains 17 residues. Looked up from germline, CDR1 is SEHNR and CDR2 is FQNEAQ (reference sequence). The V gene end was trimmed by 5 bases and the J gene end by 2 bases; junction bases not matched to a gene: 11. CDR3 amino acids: CASSQRQGGTTNEKLFF. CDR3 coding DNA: TGTGCCAGCAGCCAACGGCAGGGGGGGACGACTAATGAAAAACTGTTTTTT.